This T cell receptor (beta chain) was profiled in a study of T cell clonality in common variable immunodeficiency. Study-wide results and limits: CVID subjects showed higher TCRbeta clonality than healthy controls. Common variable immunodeficiency TCR beta sequences reportedly had fewer deletions and N-nucleotide insertions.

This clone was observed many times. What it binds is unknown. The read terminates 3 residues before the CDR3 end, so the remaining end is supplied by the germline J gene. Blood samples were heparinized, about 5 to 9 ml per donor. Profiled with immunoSEQ multiplex PCR; TCRdb holds only in-frame clones, not every one. Singletons are absent from the sample, which has 30,000 or so clones. Germline CDR1 reads KGHSH; CDR2 reads LQKENI. This CDR3 region has 17 residues. The ends lost 1 base at V and 3 bases at J; junction bases unmatched: 6. Sample: peripheral blood mononuclear cells. The chain couples TRBV18 to TRBJ1-5; 10 nucleotides align to TRBD1. This TCR was recovered from a person aged 18 to 75 in good health. Incomplete CDR3 DNA: TGTGCCAGCTCACCACTTGGACAGGGGGGCATCAATCAGCCC. It encodes CASSPLGQGGINQP. The whole CDR3 protein is CASSPLGQGGINQPQHF.